The sequence of this T cell receptor (beta chain) was determined in a study of regulatory T cells in long-lasting Graves disease. This CDR3 has 14 amino acids. The V gene's germline CDR1 is SNHLY and CDR2 FYNNEI. The time point denotes: newly diagnosed GD, antithyroid drugs for less than 3 months. With RNA extracted from PBMCs as input, the TCR library was made. Construction of the TCR beta libraries employed iRepertoire HTBI primers in conjunction with Arm-PCR of CDR3 regions. In TCRdb, the multiplex PCR reads were re-called with MiXCR into one record per CDR3 protein. The table includes 320,000 or so distinct CDR3 sequences, 15% to 20% detected once. Points on this clonotype: A read error is the likely source, as a far larger clone sits one nucleotide away.

The J gene is TRBJ2-5, the V gene TRBV2; no definite D call. The DNA end is a closer match to TRBJ2-1, so the J assignment may be wrong. The sequence came from a female donor with Graves disease. This specimen consisted of peripheral blood mononuclear cells (PBMCs), obtained at new diagnosis, from a patient treated with antithyroid drugs. The CDR3 loop reads CASNSERSINEQFF. CDR3 in DNA: TGTGCCAGCAACTCGGAGCGTAGCATCAATGAGCAGTTCTTC.